The rows below give T cell receptor beta chains drawn from one sample of a study of shared clonotypes between healthy human individuals. TCRdb's table, derived via immunoSEQ multiplex PCR, lists solely in-frame clones and lacks some. The sample includes about 800,000 clones, just over 95% of them seen just once. Sequenced sample: naive CD8+ T cells sorted from blood. The receptors derive from a man aged 25-45 years in good health. Each CDR3 is given with its conserved first and last residue. Fields, in order: CDR3 protein, CDR3 DNA, D gene, V gene, J gene, clone size. A D gene is named only where the DNA matches it firmly. Only part of the rows carry a size: once, few, many, or a class if the clone is expanded.

CDR3aa: CATSVGGVNTEAFF
CDR3nt: TGTGCCACCTCTGTCGGGGGGGTAAACACTGAAGCTTTCTTT
d_gene: -
v_gene: TRBV10-3
j_gene: TRBJ1-1
abundance: -

CDR3aa: CASSLFQDQPPPYEQYF
CDR3nt: TGTGCCAGCAGCTTATTTCAGGACCAGCCCCCTCCCTACGAGCAGTACTTC
d_gene: -
v_gene: TRBV7-9
j_gene: TRBJ2-7
abundance: -

CDR3aa: CASSDRTGYGTDTQYF
CDR3nt: TGTGCCAGCAGTGACCGTACAGGGTACGGGACAGATACGCAGTATTTT
d_gene: -
v_gene: TRBV6-4
j_gene: TRBJ2-3
abundance: once

CDR3aa: CASSLPALAGDTQYF
CDR3nt: TGTGCCAGCAGCTTGCCGGCTCTAGCGGGAGATACGCAGTATTTT
d_gene: TRBD2
v_gene: TRBV5-8
j_gene: TRBJ2-3
abundance: -

CDR3aa: CASSHRIGRAGYNEQFF
CDR3nt: TGTGCCAGCAGCCACCGGATCGGGAGGGCGGGGTACAATGAGCAGTTCTTC
d_gene: TRBD2
v_gene: TRBV5-4
j_gene: TRBJ2-1
abundance: -

CDR3aa: CASSDLGGMNTEAFF
CDR3nt: TGTGCCAGCAGCGACTTGGGGGGCATGAACACTGAAGCTTTCTTT
d_gene: -
v_gene: TRBV14
j_gene: TRBJ1-1
abundance: -

CDR3aa: CASSSTTGQGYEQYF
CDR3nt: TGTGCCAGCAGTTCTACGACGGGACAGGGGTACGAGCAGTACTTC
d_gene: TRBD1
v_gene: TRBV28
j_gene: TRBJ2-7
abundance: -

CDR3aa: CATSRVDRGDEQYF
CDR3nt: TGTGCCACCAGCAGAGTCGACAGGGGGGACGAGCAGTACTTC
d_gene: TRBD1
v_gene: TRBV15
j_gene: TRBJ2-7
abundance: once

CDR3aa: CASQSPRAGRSYNEQFF
CDR3nt: TGTGCCAGCCAGTCGCCCCGGGCGGGGAGATCCTACAATGAGCAGTTCTTC
d_gene: -
v_gene: TRBV28
j_gene: TRBJ2-1
abundance: -

CDR3aa: CASSLVRADTGELFF
CDR3nt: TGTGCCAGCAGCTTAGTGCGAGCGGACACCGGGGAGCTGTTTTTT
d_gene: -
v_gene: TRBV13
j_gene: TRBJ2-2
abundance: -

CDR3aa: CASSIGDSFNQPQHF
CDR3nt: TGTGCCAGTAGTATAGGGGACAGTTTCAATCAGCCCCAGCATTTT
d_gene: TRBD1
v_gene: TRBV19
j_gene: TRBJ1-5
abundance: -

CDR3aa: CASSFRLAGVADTQYF
CDR3nt: TGCGCCAGCAGCTTCCGACTAGCGGGAGTTGCAGATACGCAGTATTTT
d_gene: TRBD2
v_gene: TRBV5-1
j_gene: TRBJ2-3
abundance: -

CDR3aa: CASSFSVTNGGYTF
CDR3nt: TGTGCCAGCAGTTTCAGTGTTACGAATGGTGGCTACACCTTC
d_gene: -
v_gene: TRBV28
j_gene: TRBJ1-2
abundance: -

CDR3aa: CASRTVSYEQYF
CDR3nt: TGTGCCAGCAGGACAGTCTCCTACGAGCAGTACTTC
d_gene: -
v_gene: TRBV6-1
j_gene: TRBJ2-7
abundance: -

CDR3aa: CAWSVLWGDTQYF
CDR3nt: TGTGCCTGGAGTGTACTGTGGGGGGATACGCAGTATTTT
d_gene: -
v_gene: TRBV30
j_gene: TRBJ2-3
abundance: -

CDR3aa: CASSLEGAGEKLFF
CDR3nt: TGTGCTAGCAGCTTGGAGGGGGCAGGTGAAAAACTGTTTTTT
d_gene: TRBD1
v_gene: TRBV11-2
j_gene: TRBJ1-4
abundance: -

CDR3aa: CASSDRPEGTSGRLDEQFF
CDR3nt: TGTGCCAGCAGCGACCGACCCGAGGGGACTAGCGGGAGGCTGGATGAGCAGTTCTTC
d_gene: TRBD2
v_gene: TRBV9
j_gene: TRBJ2-1
abundance: -

CDR3aa: CASRLLAAGELFF
CDR3nt: TGTGCCAGCAGATTATTAGCGGCCGGGGAGCTGTTTTTT
d_gene: -
v_gene: TRBV27
j_gene: TRBJ2-2
abundance: -

CDR3aa: CASSQGNSNQPQHF
CDR3nt: TGCGCCAGCAGCCAGGGTAATAGCAATCAGCCCCAGCATTTT
d_gene: -
v_gene: TRBV4-3
j_gene: TRBJ1-5
abundance: once

CDR3aa: CSVESAQGLTDTQYF
CDR3nt: TGCAGCGTTGAATCGGCACAGGGGCTCACAGATACGCAGTATTTT
d_gene: TRBD1
v_gene: TRBV29-1
j_gene: TRBJ2-3
abundance: -

CDR3aa: CASENWGGTGGEDRYEQYF
CDR3nt: TGTGCCAGCGAAAATTGGGGCGGGACAGGGGGCGAAGATCGATACGAGCAGTACTTC
d_gene: TRBD1
v_gene: TRBV7-8
j_gene: TRBJ2-7
abundance: -

CDR3aa: CASSFSGQGVGYEQYF
CDR3nt: TGTGCCAGTAGTTTTTCGGGGCAGGGGGTTGGCTACGAGCAGTACTTC
d_gene: TRBD1
v_gene: TRBV19
j_gene: TRBJ2-7
abundance: -

CDR3aa: CASRNGPTGELFF
CDR3nt: TGTGCCAGCAGGAACGGCCCAACCGGGGAGCTGTTTTTT
d_gene: -
v_gene: TRBV5-4
j_gene: TRBJ2-2
abundance: -

CDR3aa: CASSLVAGSLQETQYF
CDR3nt: TGTGCCAGCAGCTTAGTCGCAGGATCCCTCCAAGAGACCCAGTACTTC
d_gene: -
v_gene: TRBV11-2
j_gene: TRBJ2-5
abundance: -

CDR3aa: CASSVDLPYEQYF
CDR3nt: TGTGCCAGCAGCGTAGATTTGCCATACGAGCAGTACTTC
d_gene: -
v_gene: TRBV9
j_gene: TRBJ2-7
abundance: -

CDR3aa: CAISGSGQLSYNEQFF
CDR3nt: TGTGCCATCAGTGGAAGCGGACAGTTGTCCTACAATGAGCAGTTCTTC
d_gene: -
v_gene: TRBV10-3
j_gene: TRBJ2-1
abundance: -

CDR3aa: CASSPSFTGGADTEAFF
CDR3nt: TGTGCCAGCAGCCCTTCGTTTACAGGGGGCGCAGACACTGAAGCTTTCTTT
d_gene: TRBD1
v_gene: TRBV9
j_gene: TRBJ1-1
abundance: -

CDR3aa: CASRVGTRADNEQFF
CDR3nt: TGTGCCAGCAGGGTCGGGACTAGAGCAGACAATGAGCAGTTCTTC
d_gene: TRBD2
v_gene: TRBV7-2
j_gene: TRBJ2-1
abundance: -